This is a list of T cell receptor beta chains from one sample in a study of T cell responses to AZD1222 COVID-19 vaccine. Generated by immunoSEQ multiplex PCR, the TCRdb table keeps only in-frame clones and is missing some. This sample has about 140,000 clones; over 85% occur once, and the top ten carry approximately 5.7%. Material: peripheral blood, obtained on day 0 of AZD1222 vaccination. Receptors originate from an adult in good health. CDR3s include the opening cysteine and the closing phenylalanine or tryptophan. D genes are given only for firm matches. The listing skips clone size in some rows; elsewhere it reads once, few, many or a size class.

clone size	D gene	V gene	J gene	CDR3 DNA	CDR3 protein
few	TRBD2	TRBV27	TRBJ2-7	TGTGCCAGCAGTCACTTAGCGACTAGCGGGCGCCGCGAGCAGTACTTC	CASSHLATSGRREQYF
once	-	TRBV15	TRBJ1-4	TGTGCCACCAGTAAGAGGGACCCTAATGAAAAACTGTTTTTT	CATSKRDPNEKLFF
-	-	TRBV7-9	TRBJ2-3	TGTGCCAGCAGCCTGCCGGACAGCACAGATACGCAGTATTTT	CASSLPDSTDTQYF
-	-	TRBV11-2	TRBJ1-4	TGTGCCAGCAGCTTAGAAGGGAGGCGTAATGAAAAACTGTTTTTT	CASSLEGRRNEKLFF
-	TRBD2	TRBV29-1	TRBJ2-5	TGCAGCGCCCGGTTGGCCGGGGGGGAGACCCAGTACTTC	CSARLAGGETQYF
-	-	TRBV5-6	TRBJ1-2	TGTGCCAGCAGATCCCTCAGATATGGCTACACCTTC	CASRSLRYGYTF
-	TRBD2	TRBV5-4	TRBJ2-1	TGTGCCAGCAGCGCCGAGCGGGAGGCCTACAATGAGCAGTTCTTC	CASSAEREAYNEQFF
-	-	TRBV7-8	TRBJ1-1	TGTGCCAGCAGCCCCAAGGCACTGCTGAACACTGAAGCTTTCTTT	CASSPKALLNTEAFF
-	TRBD2	TRBV19	TRBJ2-3	TGTGCCAGTAGTATCTTCCCCACAAGCGGGACCAGCACAGATACGCAGTATTTT	CASSIFPTSGTSTDTQYF
once	-	TRBV6-5	TRBJ1-1	TGTGCCAGCAGTTACTCCGGGACCAACACTGAAGCTTTCTTT	CASSYSGTNTEAFF
-	-	TRBV7-9	TRBJ1-1	TGTGCCAGCAGCCCCTGGGGAACCCTCATGAACACTGAAGCTTTCTTT	CASSPWGTLMNTEAFF
-	-	TRBV7-2	TRBJ2-7	TGTGCCAGCAGCTTAGGTGCCAGCGAGACCGAGCAGTACTTC	CASSLGASETEQYF
-	-	TRBV2	TRBJ2-3	TGTGCCAGCAGTGAGGGACCTCCAGATACGCAGTATTTT	CASSEGPPDTQYF
medium-sized	-	TRBV6-2/TRBV6-3	TRBJ1-1	TGTGCCAGCAGTTCCGGACAGTTTGAAGCTTTCTTT	CASSSGQFEAFF
-	TRBD2	TRBV7-3	TRBJ2-1	TGTGCCAGCAGCCCCGTCGGGACTAGCACCTACAATGAGCAGTTCTTC	CASSPVGTSTYNEQFF
-	-	TRBV30	TRBJ1-6	TGTGCCTGGACAGGCAATTCACCCCTCCACTTT	CAWTGNSPLHF
-	TRBD2	TRBV7-9	TRBJ2-5	TGTGCCAGCAGCGGAGGGGGGAGCGGGAGGGCACAAGAGACCCAGTACTTC	CASSGGGSGRAQETQYF
-	TRBD1	TRBV7-9	TRBJ1-4	TGTGCCAGCAGCGGGACAGGGCGAGAAAAACTGTTTTTT	CASSGTGREKLFF
-	TRBD1	TRBV7-2	TRBJ1-4	TGTGCCAGCAGCCCGGGGACAGGGTTTAATGAAAAACTGTTTTTT	CASSPGTGFNEKLFF
-	-	TRBV15	TRBJ2-6	TGTGCCACCAGCAGAGATTCCCCCGGGGTCTCTGGGGCCAACGTCCTGACTTTC	CATSRDSPGVSGANVLTF
-	-	TRBV20-1	TRBJ1-2	TGCAGTGCGGCGGTTGGCGGCGGCTACACCTTC	CSAAVGGGYTF
-	-	TRBV19	TRBJ1-6	TGTGCCAGTAGTTCCGGTGGGAGCTCCTATAATTCACCCCTCCACTTT	CASSSGGSSYNSPLHF
-	-	TRBV18	TRBJ1-2	TGTGCCACCACCGGTATCTATGGCTACACCTTC	CATTGIYGYTF
-	-	TRBV19	TRBJ1-3	TGTGCCAGTACCCCAAGGCTACTTCTGAGCTCTGGAAACACCATATATTTT	CASTPRLLLSSGNTIYF
-	TRBD2	TRBV5-1	TRBJ2-3	TGCGCCAGCAGCTCAACTAGCGCCAGGGCCACAGATACGCAGTATTTT	CASSSTSARATDTQYF
-	TRBD1	TRBV19	TRBJ2-7	TGTGCCAGTAGTCCTCTTCCGGGACAGGGATACGAGCAGTACTTC	CASSPLPGQGYEQYF
-	TRBD2	TRBV10-1	TRBJ2-5	TGCGCCAGCAGGGCCGGGACTAGCGGGAGGATGAAGACCCAGTACTTC	CASRAGTSGRMKTQYF
-	-	TRBV19	TRBJ2-3	TGTGCCAGTAGTATACAGGGATACACAGATACGCAGTATTTT	CASSIQGYTDTQYF
-	TRBD1	TRBV30	TRBJ2-2	TGTGCCTGGAGCGACAGGGGGCGGAACACCGGGGAGCTGTTTTTT	CAWSDRGRNTGELFF
-	-	TRBV7-9	TRBJ1-2	TGTGCCAGCAGCTTAGAAGGTGCCTCCTATGGCTACACCTTC	CASSLEGASYGYTF
-	-	TRBV19	TRBJ2-2	TGTGCCAGTACCCCGACCGGGTTACAGACCGGGGAGCTGTTTTTT	CASTPTGLQTGELFF
-	-	TRBV4-1	TRBJ2-7	TGCGCCAGCAGCCCGAAAAGAAGCGGACCCTACGAGCAGTACTTC	CASSPKRSGPYEQYF
-	-	TRBV7-2	TRBJ2-5	TGTGCCAGCAGCCCGGACGGGTTTCCGAAAGAGACCCAGTACTTC	CASSPDGFPKETQYF
-	TRBD2	TRBV7-7	TRBJ2-2	TGTGCTAGCAGCAAACTAGCGGGAGTTACCGGGGAGCTGTTTTTT	CASSKLAGVTGELFF
-	-	TRBV11-3	TRBJ2-5	TGTGCCAGCAGCTTAAACAGGAACAAAGAGACCCAGTACTTC	CASSLNRNKETQYF
-	TRBD1	TRBV18	TRBJ2-2	TGTGCCAGCTCACCGGGACAGGGAACCGGGGAGCTGTTTTTT	CASSPGQGTGELFF
-	-	TRBV15	TRBJ2-1	TGTGCCACCAGCAGAGCGAGGGGGAGCTCCTACAATGAGCAGTTCTTC	CATSRARGSSYNEQFF
-	-	TRBV21-1	TRBJ2-3	TGTGCCAGCAGCAAAGCCGGGAGATTCACAGATACGCAGTATTTT	CASSKAGRFTDTQYF
-	-	TRBV6-2/TRBV6-3	TRBJ2-1	TGTGCCAGCAGTTACTCGAGTATACTAGTCGACAATGAGCAGTTCTTC	CASSYSSILVDNEQFF
-	TRBD1	TRBV4-1	TRBJ1-4	TGCGCCAGCAGCCAACCGACAGGGCCGAAAGCAACTAATGAAAAACTGTTTTTT	CASSQPTGPKATNEKLFF
-	TRBD2	TRBV7-2	TRBJ2-7	TGTGCCAGCAGCTTCAATAGCGGGCCGCGGGCCTACGAGCAGTACTTC	CASSFNSGPRAYEQYF
-	-	TRBV6-5	TRBJ1-1	TGTGCCAGCAGTTACTCCGGGGGGAACACTGAAGCTTTCTTT	CASSYSGGNTEAFF
once	TRBD1	TRBV30	TRBJ1-1	TGTGCCGGACCCTCAGGGGGCGGGGGAGCTTTCTTT	CAGPSGGGGAFF
-	-	TRBV21-1	TRBJ2-7	TGTGCCAGCTTCCCATTTCCGGGACTTTACTCCTACGAGCAGTACTTC	CASFPFPGLYSYEQYF
-	-	TRBV19	TRBJ1-3	TGTGCCAGTAGTATGAGGGGAACTGGAAACACCATATATTTT	CASSMRGTGNTIYF
-	-	TRBV21-1	TRBJ2-7	TGTGCCAGCAGCAACTTCGCGGGTACAACCTCGGGCGAGCAGTACTTC	CASSNFAGTTSGEQYF
-	TRBD2	TRBV4-2	TRBJ2-2	TGTGCCAGCAGCCAAGATAGCGGGGGGGCGCTCACCGGGGAGCTGTTTTTT	CASSQDSGGALTGELFF
once	-	TRBV28	TRBJ1-3	TGTGCCAGCGGGTCTCACGTCAGACAGAAGATCTCTGGAAACACCATATATTTT	CASGSHVRQKISGNTIYF
-	-	TRBV28	TRBJ1-1	TGTGCCAGCAGTCCCAGGGGCAACGCTGAAGCTTTCTTT	CASSPRGNAEAFF
-	TRBD2	TRBV9	TRBJ2-3	TGTGCCAGCAGCACCTCGAGCGGGAGCGCGGAAGATACGCAGTATTTT	CASSTSSGSAEDTQYF
-	-	TRBV5-1	TRBJ1-1	TGCGCCAGCAGCTTGACCAAGTGGAACACTGAAGCTTTCTTT	CASSLTKWNTEAFF
-	TRBD1	TRBV2	TRBJ1-1	TGTGCCAGCGGACAGGGGGTAACTGAAGCTTTCTTT	CASGQGVTEAFF
-	-	TRBV25-1	TRBJ2-1	TGTGCCAGCAGTAGGTCCGGGGGTACCTACAATGAGCAGTTCTTC	CASSRSGGTYNEQFF
-	TRBD1	TRBV7-8	TRBJ1-2	TGTGCCAGCAGCCCAGGGGGCTTTGGCTACACCTTC	CASSPGGFGYTF
-	-	TRBV19	TRBJ2-5	TGTGCCAGTAGTATAACTGCCTGGTCTCAAGAGACCCAGTACTTC	CASSITAWSQETQYF
-	-	TRBV27	TRBJ1-6	TGTGCCAGCAGTGGAACCCAGGGTTCACCCCTCCACTTT	CASSGTQGSPLHF
many	-	TRBV4-3	TRBJ1-5	TGCGCCAGCAGCCAAGATTTGACAGGCCTTAGCAATCAGCCCCAGCATTTT	CASSQDLTGLSNQPQHF